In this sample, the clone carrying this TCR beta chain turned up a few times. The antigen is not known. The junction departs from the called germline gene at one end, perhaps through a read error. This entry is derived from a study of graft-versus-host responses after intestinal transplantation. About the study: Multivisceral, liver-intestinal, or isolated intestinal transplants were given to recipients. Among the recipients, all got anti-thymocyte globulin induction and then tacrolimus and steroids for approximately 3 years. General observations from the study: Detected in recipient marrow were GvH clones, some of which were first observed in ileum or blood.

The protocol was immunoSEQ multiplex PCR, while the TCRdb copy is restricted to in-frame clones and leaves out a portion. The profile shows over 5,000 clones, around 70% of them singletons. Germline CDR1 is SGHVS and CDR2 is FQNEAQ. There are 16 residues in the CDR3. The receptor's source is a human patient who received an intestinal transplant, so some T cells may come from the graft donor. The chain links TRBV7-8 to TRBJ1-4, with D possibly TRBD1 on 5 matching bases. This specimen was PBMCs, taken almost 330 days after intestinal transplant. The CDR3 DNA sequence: TGCGCCAGCAGCGTCGGGGGAGGATTTACTAATGAAAAACTGTTTTTT. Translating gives CASSVGGGFTNEKLFF. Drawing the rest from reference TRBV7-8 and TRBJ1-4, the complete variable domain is GAGVSQSPRYKVAKRGQDVALRCDPISGHVSLFWYQQALGQGPEFLTYFQNEAQLDKSGLPSDRFFAERPEGSVSTLKIQRTQQEDSAVYLCASSVGGGFTNEKLFFGSGTQLSVL.